One T cell receptor (beta chain) is described in this entry. TCRdb's table, derived via immunoSEQ multiplex PCR, lists solely in-frame clones and lacks some. Of 14,000 to 15,000 clones listed, less than 80% are singletons. The data were obtained in a study of PD-1 blockade in classical Hodgkin lymphoma. The CDR3 loop spans 13 amino acids. V was shortened by 6 bases and J by 5 bases, with 14 bases between the two germline ends. Looked up from germline, CDR1 is MNHEY and CDR2 is SMNVEV (reference sequence). Relapses following autologous stem cell transplantation were seen in all patients, with brentuximab vedotin exposure varying.

The rearrangement joins TRBV27 to TRBJ2-7, with TRBD2 as a possible D gene (5 bases). This sequence originates from a human donor with classical Hodgkin lymphoma. The material sequenced was peripheral blood mononuclear cells (PBMCs), taken at baseline. The CDR3: CASSSPRRDEQYF. In nucleotides, the CDR3 is TGTGCCAGCAGCTCCCCGAGGCGGGACGAGCAGTACTTC.